Shown below are 14 T cell receptor beta chains from a single sample sequenced in a study of breast tumors, draining lymph nodes, adjacent tissues. TCRdb independently ran MiXCR on the multiplex PCR reads; one entry per CDR3 protein. The repertoire holds about 130,000 distinct CDR3 sequences, with about a fifth as singletons. Breast cancer patients provided tissue from their axillary draining lymph nodes. Sequencing was done on a sample of axillary lymph node tissue. The receptors were gathered from a female donor with breast cancer. Some clones in this sample may be carry-over from other donors' samples.

This clonotype occurred many times. The CDR3 reads CASRPNRGLNTGELFF. In nucleotides, the CDR3 is TGTGCCAGCAGACCAAACAGGGGGCTTAACACCGGGGAGCTGTTTTTT. The V and J genes are TRBV7-2 and TRBJ2-2, with 9 bases lining up with TRBD1. Germline V gene sequence: CDR1 SGHTA, CDR2 FQGNSA. The CDR3 is 16 amino acids. The V gene end was trimmed by 6 bases and the J gene end by 2 bases; junction bases not matched to a gene: 7.

This clonotype was picked up many times. The chain joins TRBV19 to TRBJ1-6; D uncertain. CDR1 and CDR2 (germline): LNHDA, SQIVND (reference sequence). The CDR3 extends over 15 amino acids. V shed 5 bases and J shed 6 bases, with 14 bases lying between them. The CDR3 DNA is TGTGCCAGTAGTGGATCGGGGTTGTTTAATTCACCCCTCCACTTT. This codes for CASSGSGLFNSPLHF.

For this clonotype: This may be a read error, as it is one base from a much larger clone. The CDR3 does not end in the conserved phenylalanine or tryptophan, so this is likely a read error. The chain is built from TRBV28 and TRBJ2-1, with D tentatively TRBD2 (7 bases). Trimming took off 8 bases at V and 0 bases at J, with 23 bases between the two ends. This CDR3 contains 18 residues. Germline values: CDR1 MDHEN, CDR2 SYDVKM. CDR3 loop: CASCSGGRGYYSYNEQFL. The CDR3 DNA sequence: TGTGCCAGCTGTTCGGGAGGCAGGGGTTATTACTCCTACAATGAGCAGTTCCTC.

The table lists this clonotype with many counts. The CDR3 bases are TGTGCCATCAGTGACGGAGGACAGGGTTCCTACGAGCAGTACTTC. Protein: CAISDGGQGSYEQYF. This chain uses TRBV10-3 with TRBJ2-7; TRBD1 matches 8 bases. Germline-derived CDR1 and CDR2 are ENHRY and SYGVKD. Trimming cost V 3 bases and J 1 base; bases outside gene matches: 5. The CDR3 contains 15 residues.

This clonotype was picked up one time. One end of the junction varies from germline; a read error may be responsible. The chain employs TRBV6-6 and TRBJ2-6; no firm D call. Looked up from germline, CDR1 is MNHNY and CDR2 is SVGAGI (reference sequence). The CDR3 has 13 amino acids. The CDR3 bases are TGTGCCGGCAGTCCCCTTGGGGCCAACGTCCTGACTTTC. Its translation is CAGSPLGANVLTF.

In its sample, this clonotype was seen many times. This chain joins TRBV5-6 and TRBJ2-1, with 9 bases identical to TRBD2. The V segment lost 4 bases and the J segment 1 base; nucleotides outside the gene matches: 6. The CDR3 extends over 16 amino acids. Germline V gene sequence: CDR1 SGHDT, CDR2 YYEEEE. CDR3 nucleotide sequence: TGTGCCAGCAGCGCAATTAGCGGGAGATCCTACAATGAGCAGTTCTTC. Translated: CASSAISGRSYNEQFF.

This clonotype showed up many times. The chain combines TRBV28 with TRBJ2-7, with 9 nucleotides matching TRBD1. The length of the CDR3 is 16 residues. Germline-derived CDR1 and CDR2 are MDHEN and SYDVKM. The J segment lost 6 bases and the V segment lost 3 bases, leaving 12 bases of the junction unmatched. This CDR3 is CASSFGRPGQGFEQYF. The CDR3 nucleotides are TGTGCCAGCAGTTTTGGCCGACCGGGACAGGGTTTCGAGCAGTACTTC.

This clonotype was seen at least ten times. This chain links TRBV6-1 with TRBJ1-5; no definite D call. V was cut by 3 bases and J by 5 bases, with 11 bases left in between. CDR3 size: 14 residues. Germline V CDR1 and CDR2: MNHNS, SASEGT. DNA for the CDR3: TGTGCCAGCAGTGACAGCTCCTCTCATCAGCCCCAGCATTTT. Protein product: CASSDSSSHQPQHF.

The V gene is TRBV20-1, the J gene TRBJ2-1; 7 positions agree with TRBD2. The V segment lost 5 bases and the J segment 8 bases; nucleotides outside the gene matches: 15. Germline values: CDR1 DFQATT, CDR2 SNEGSKA (reference sequence). This CDR3 spans 15 amino acids. In DNA, the CDR3 is TGCAGTGCTGGCGACCGGGACTACCGCGAAGATGAGCAGTTCTTC. This codes for CSAGDRDYREDEQFF.

This clonotype was picked up many times. The chain links TRBV9 to TRBJ2-1; D may be TRBD2 (5 bases). The CDR3 totals 14 residues. V was shortened by 2 bases and J by 7 bases, with 13 bases between the two germline ends. Looked up from germline, CDR1 is SGDLS and CDR2 is YYNGEE. CDR3 coding DNA: TGTGCCAGCAGCGTCGGACTGGCCCCAAATGAGCAGTTCTTC. Translation: CASSVGLAPNEQFF. The full variable domain, in which reference TRBV9 and TRBJ2-1 provide the parts outside the CDR3, is DSGVTQTPKHLITATGQRVTLRCSPRSGDLSVYWYQQSLDQGLQFLIQYYNGEERAKGNILERFSAQQFPDLHSELNLSSLELGDSALYFCASSVGLAPNEQFFGPGTRLTVL.

Ten or more counts support this clonotype. The genes are TRBV20-1 and TRBJ2-2, with TRBD2 matching 12 bases. The V segment lost 5 bases and the J segment 0 bases; nucleotides outside the gene matches: 1. Germline V CDR1 and CDR2: DFQATT, SNEGSKA (reference sequence). CDR3 length: 15 amino acids. The CDR3 sequence is CSARLAGANTGELFF. The DNA for the CDR3 is TGCAGTGCTCGACTAGCGGGGGCGAACACCGGGGAGCTGTTTTTT.

With respect to this clonotype: Mismatch with germline at one junction end may stem from a read error. The rearrangement joins TRBV28 to TRBJ2-7, with a weak D call TRBD1 (6 bases). CDR1 and CDR2 (germline): MDHEN, SYDVKM. The CDR3 sequence is 13 residues long. CDR3 coding DNA: TGTGCCAACAGTTTACCCCACAGGGACGAGCAGTACTTC. It translates to CANSLPHRDEQYF.

The sample holds many counts of this clonotype. The genes are TRBV11-3 and TRBJ2-2; D not resolved. Deletions cut 2 bases from V and 0 bases from J, with 7 bases between. This CDR3 comprises 15 residues. Per the germline V gene, CDR1 is SGHNT and CDR2 is YENEEA. Written as DNA, the CDR3 is TGTGCCAGCAGCTTATGGGGTTCGAACACCGGGGAGCTGTTTTTT. This encodes CASSLWGSNTGELFF.

This chain joins TRBV28 and TRBJ2-1; TRBD2 might be the D (9 bases). Trimming pared 6 bases from V and 10 bases from J, leaving 25 bases between. CDR1 is MDHEN and CDR2 is SYDVKM in the germline V gene. The CDR3 covers 16 residues. CDR3 coding DNA: TGTGCCAGCAGCACAGGGGGGGCGGGAGGGCCAAGGGAGCAGTTCTTC. This encodes CASSTGGAGGPREQFF.